The rows below give T cell receptor beta chains drawn from one sample of a study of T cell responses to AZD1222 COVID-19 vaccine. Here immunoSEQ multiplex PCR was the method, and the copy in TCRdb shows in-frame clones only, minus some. The data hold some 170,000 clones, with about 90% observed a single time. The material was peripheral blood, obtained 28 days after the second AZD1222 dose. The receptors were gathered from an adult who received the AZD1222 COVID-19 vaccine. Both conserved end residues are part of each CDR3. The order of the fields is D gene, V gene, clone size, J gene, CDR3 DNA, CDR3 protein. D genes are given only for firm matches. Clone size, where shown, is once, few, many, or a class for clones that have expanded.

D: -
V: TRBV6-5
size: -
J: TRBJ2-2
DNA: TGTGCCAGCAGTTACAGGGAAAACACCGGGGAGCTGTTTTTT
CDR3: CASSYRENTGELFF

D: TRBD1
V: TRBV7-6
size: -
J: TRBJ2-2
DNA: TGTGCCAGCATTGGACAGGGCACCGGGGAGCTGTTTTTT
CDR3: CASIGQGTGELFF

D: TRBD2
V: TRBV11-2
size: -
J: TRBJ2-7
DNA: TGTGCCAGCAGCTTGTGGGGGGGTTCATCCTACGAGCAGTACTTC
CDR3: CASSLWGGSSYEQYF

D: -
V: TRBV11-2
size: -
J: TRBJ1-6
DNA: TGTGCCAGCAGCTTGGAACGTTTTCCCCTCCACTTT
CDR3: CASSLERFPLHF

D: -
V: TRBV7-2
size: -
J: TRBJ2-7
DNA: TGTGCCAGCAGCTTCTTTTTTGGAAGCTCCTACGAGCAGTACTTC
CDR3: CASSFFFGSSYEQYF

D: -
V: TRBV21-1
size: -
J: TRBJ2-3
DNA: TGTGCCAGCAGCAATAAGACAGGGGGCAAAGATACGCAGTATTTT
CDR3: CASSNKTGGKDTQYF

D: TRBD1
V: TRBV5-6
size: -
J: TRBJ2-2
DNA: TGTGCCAGCAGCTTGGCGTACGGACAGGGAAGTAGGCTGTTTTTT
CDR3: CASSLAYGQGSRLFF

D: -
V: TRBV27
size: -
J: TRBJ2-7
DNA: TGTGCCAGCAGTTGGGCAGGGGAGTCCTACGAGCAGTACTTC
CDR3: CASSWAGESYEQYF

D: -
V: TRBV6-6
size: -
J: TRBJ2-7
DNA: TGTGCCAGCAGCACGACGGGTAGCTCCTACGAGCAGTACTTC
CDR3: CASSTTGSSYEQYF

D: TRBD1
V: TRBV5-1
size: -
J: TRBJ1-2
DNA: TGCGCCAGCAGCCTCGGACAGGGCGCGGGCTACACCTTC
CDR3: CASSLGQGAGYTF

D: -
V: TRBV5-1
size: few
J: TRBJ1-6
DNA: TGCGCCAGCAGCTTTAACACGGTTTCATATAATTCACCCCTCCACTTT
CDR3: CASSFNTVSYNSPLHF

D: -
V: TRBV7-3
size: -
J: TRBJ2-1
DNA: TGTGCCAGCAGCTTATGGCAGGGGACGGACAATGAGCAGTTCTTC
CDR3: CASSLWQGTDNEQFF

D: TRBD1
V: TRBV7-2
size: once
J: TRBJ1-1
DNA: TGTGCCAGCAGCTTAGACAGGGGGAACACTGAAGCTTTCTTT
CDR3: CASSLDRGNTEAFF

D: -
V: TRBV27
size: -
J: TRBJ1-1
DNA: TGTGCCTCCTCCCCCTGGGACACCCGGGCCACTGAAGCTTTCTTT
CDR3: CASSPWDTRATEAFF

D: -
V: TRBV28
size: once
J: TRBJ1-2
DNA: TGTGCCAGCAGTTTATCAGGGAACTATGGCTACACCTTC
CDR3: CASSLSGNYGYTF

D: -
V: TRBV5-1
size: -
J: TRBJ2-7
DNA: TGCGCCAGCAGCTTGTATGGGGGGTCCTACGAGCAGTACTTC
CDR3: CASSLYGGSYEQYF

D: -
V: TRBV21-1
size: -
J: TRBJ2-2
DNA: TGTGCCAGCAGCAAAGGACAACCGGGACAGGGCCCCGGGGAGCTGTTTTTT
CDR3: CASSKGQPGQGPGELFF

D: -
V: TRBV18
size: -
J: TRBJ1-2
DNA: TGTGCCAGCTCACCACCGGCCGCGAACAACTATGGCTACACCTTC
CDR3: CASSPPAANNYGYTF

D: -
V: TRBV7-9
size: -
J: TRBJ2-7
DNA: TGTGCCAGCAGCGCTCAGGGGCTTGGGGAGCAGTACTTC
CDR3: CASSAQGLGEQYF

D: -
V: TRBV11-2
size: -
J: TRBJ1-2
DNA: TGTGCCAGCAGCCCGGGACTTTCAACCGATGGCTACACCTTC
CDR3: CASSPGLSTDGYTF

D: -
V: TRBV12-3/TRBV12-4
size: -
J: TRBJ1-1
DNA: TGTGCCAGCAGCTTAGTGGGTGACACTGAAGCTTTCTTT
CDR3: CASSLVGDTEAFF

D: TRBD1
V: TRBV7-2
size: -
J: TRBJ1-5
DNA: TGTGCCAGCAGCCAGACAGGGTTCACAGGGCCCCAGCATTTT
CDR3: CASSQTGFTGPQHF

D: TRBD1
V: TRBV7-9
size: few
J: TRBJ1-2
DNA: TGTGCCAGCAGCTTAACGGGACAGGGAAGGAGCAGCTACACCTTC
CDR3: CASSLTGQGRSSYTF

D: -
V: TRBV18
size: -
J: TRBJ1-3
DNA: TGTGCCAGCTCACCACGGGTAGAGGCTGGAAACACCATATATTTT
CDR3: CASSPRVEAGNTIYF

D: -
V: TRBV10-1
size: once
J: TRBJ1-1
DNA: TGCGCCAGCAGTCCGGGTAGGGGTCCTGAAGCTTTCTTT
CDR3: CASSPGRGPEAFF

D: -
V: TRBV7-9
size: few
J: TRBJ2-1
DNA: TGTGCCAGCAGCTTTGCGACGGGGGCCAACAATGAGCAGTTCTTC
CDR3: CASSFATGANNEQFF

D: TRBD1
V: TRBV5-5
size: -
J: TRBJ2-7
DNA: TGTGCCAGCAGTTTCCGGGACAGGGGTTACGAGCAGTACTTC
CDR3: CASSFRDRGYEQYF

D: TRBD1
V: TRBV3-1/TRBV3-2
size: -
J: TRBJ1-1
DNA: TGTGCCAGCAGCCTCTCCCGGACAGGGCGTACTTTCTTT
CDR3: CASSLSRTGRTFF

D: -
V: TRBV2
size: -
J: TRBJ1-5
DNA: TGTGCCAGCAGTGCCCGCCAACAGGGTCAGCCCCAGCATTTT
CDR3: CASSARQQGQPQHF

D: TRBD2
V: TRBV3-1/TRBV3-2
size: -
J: TRBJ2-3
DNA: TGTGCCAGCAGCCAGGCGGGGGAGGATACGCAGTATTTT
CDR3: CASSQAGEDTQYF

D: -
V: TRBV19
size: -
J: TRBJ1-1
DNA: TGTGCCAGTAGTATGTCTAGGAGGGCGAACACTGAAGCTTTCTTT
CDR3: CASSMSRRANTEAFF